These 10 T cell receptor beta chains came from one sample sequenced in a study of cytomegalovirus exposure and HLA in healthy donors. The study ran its PCR with 60 Vbeta and 13 Jbeta primers. Sequencing was performed with immunoSEQ multiplex PCR; in TCRdb, only in-frame clones are kept and a portion is missing. The sample has 99,000 or so clones; around 73% are singletons. The sample was PBMCs. These receptors all stem from a woman aged 40 to 49 in good health and CMV-seronegative.

CDR3 DNA sequence: TGCGCCAGCAGCCAATCCCTAGCGTCTAGCACAGATACGCAGTATTTT. Translated: CASSQSLASSTDTQYF. The V and J genes are TRBV4-3 and TRBJ2-3, with a tentative D call TRBD2 (6 bases). This CDR3 is built from 16 residues. Germline V gene data show CDR1 as LGHNA and CDR2 as YSLEER. With 2 bases removed from V and 0 bases from J, the gap between germline ends came to 12 bases.

The CDR3 spells CASSLASPVNEQFF. In nucleotides, the CDR3 is TGCGCCAGCAGCTTGGCTTCCCCGGTCAATGAGCAGTTCTTC. The chain recombines TRBV5-1 with TRBJ2-1; D not resolved. Trimming shortened V by 0 bases and J by 6 bases, and 10 bases separated the two germline ends. Germline assignment: CDR1 SGHRS and CDR2 YFSETQ. The CDR3 has 14 residues.

This clone was recorded a few times. The chain is built from TRBV6-5 and TRBJ2-3; a possible D gene is TRBD2 (6 bases). V lost 6 bases and J lost 5, with 15 bases in between. This CDR3 is 14 amino acids long. Per germline, CDR1 MNHEY and CDR2 SVGAGI. The CDR3 DNA is TGTGCCAGCAGCTGGGACTCGGGGGTAGATACGCAGTATTTT. The encoded protein is CASSWDSGVDTQYF.

Notes on this clone: The same CDR3 also results from other DNA sequences found in this sample. The rearrangement joins TRBV27 to TRBJ1-5, with 10 bases lining up with TRBD1. Germline V CDR1 and CDR2: MNHEY, SMNVEV (reference sequence). J was trimmed by 2 bases and V by 6 bases; bases with no gene match: 4. This CDR3 is 15 amino acids long. DNA for the CDR3: TGTGCCAGCAGCCTGGGGACAGGGGGCAATCAGCCCCAGCATTTT. It codes for CASSLGTGGNQPQHF.

The J gene is TRBJ2-7, the V gene TRBV7-3; D is possibly TRBD2 (6 bases). Germline assignment: CDR1 SGHTA and CDR2 FQGTGA. The length of the CDR3 is 16 residues. V was cut by 1 base and J by 0 bases, with 13 bases left in between. DNA for the CDR3: TGTGCCAGCAGCTTAAGTGGGGGGAGCGGCTCCTACGAGCAGTACTTC. This sequence encodes CASSLSGGSGSYEQYF.

This clone has just one count. The V call is TRBV9, the J call TRBJ2-1; D is undetermined. Germline CDR1 SGDLS, CDR2 YYNGEE. The CDR3 consists of 13 residues. The germline V and J ends were trimmed by 4 bases and 0 bases, with 5 bases remaining between them. CDR3 amino acids: CASSPSSYNEQFF. DNA of the CDR3: TGTGCCAGCAGCCCCAGCTCCTACAATGAGCAGTTCTTC.

Note on this clone: Other DNA sequences in the sample encode the same CDR3. V and J are TRBV28 and TRBJ1-1, with a weak D call TRBD1 (5 bases). The V end lost 2 bases, the J end lost 1 base, and 20 bases lay between the germline ends. Per the germline V gene, CDR1 is MDHEN and CDR2 is SYDVKM. The CDR3 has 18 amino acids. The CDR3: CASSLPDSRFRQNTEAFF. CDR3 DNA sequence: TGTGCCAGCAGTTTACCCGACAGTCGATTCCGTCAGAACACTGAAGCTTTCTTT.

The chain carries TRBV9 and TRBJ2-3; 10 positions match TRBD2. J was trimmed by 4 bases and V by 0 bases; bases with no gene match: 8. Germline V gene data show CDR1 as SGDLS and CDR2 as YYNGEE. This CDR3 comprises 17 residues. The CDR3 bases are TGTGCCAGCAGCGTAGGTTCTAGCGGGAGTCCGGCAGATACGCAGTATTTT. Its translation is CASSVGSSGSPADTQYF.

Here the CDR3 reads CASSSIGTSGIYEQYF. The CDR3 DNA follows: TGTGCCAGCAGTTCCATCGGGACTAGCGGGATCTACGAGCAGTACTTC. The chain couples TRBV28 to TRBJ2-7, with 13 nucleotides matching TRBD2. The CDR3 sequence is 16 residues long. Germline trimming cut 4 bases from V and 3 bases from J; bases unmatched to any gene: 6. CDR1 and CDR2 (germline): MDHEN, SYDVKM.

The gene calls are TRBV5-1 and TRBJ2-1; D perhaps matches TRBD1 (6 bases). V dropped 0 bases and J dropped 0 bases, with 13 bases sitting between them. The germline V gene encodes CDR1 SGHRS and CDR2 YFSETQ. The CDR3 sequence is 17 residues long. The CDR3 DNA sequence: TGCGCCAGCAGCTTGGACACCCAGGGGCACTCCTACAATGAGCAGTTCTTC. Its translation is CASSLDTQGHSYNEQFF.